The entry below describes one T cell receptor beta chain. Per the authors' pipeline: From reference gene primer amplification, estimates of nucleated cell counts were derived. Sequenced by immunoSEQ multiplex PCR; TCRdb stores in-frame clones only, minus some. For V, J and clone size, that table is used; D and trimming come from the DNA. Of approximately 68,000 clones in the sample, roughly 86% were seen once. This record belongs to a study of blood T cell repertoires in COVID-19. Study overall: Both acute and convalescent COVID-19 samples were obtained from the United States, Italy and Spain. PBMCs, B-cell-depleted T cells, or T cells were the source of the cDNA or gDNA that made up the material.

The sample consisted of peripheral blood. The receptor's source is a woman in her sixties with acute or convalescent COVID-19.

The CDR3 nucleotides are TGTGCCAGCAGCTTAAAGAGCCGTGGGCGGGGGGTCACAGATACGCAGTATTTT. It translates to CASSLKSRGRGVTDTQYF. The chain combines TRBV7-2 with TRBJ2-3; 8 positions agree with TRBD2. The trim removed 2 bases at V and 2 bases at J, leaving 12 bases unmatched. Germline-derived CDR1 and CDR2 are SGHTA and FQGNSA. CDR3 size: 18 residues.